This T cell receptor beta chain was recorded in a study of T cells after yellow fever vaccination. By 5'RACE template switching, TCR cDNA was produced, with a universal primer site and UMIs added in the process. TCRdb analysed the 5' RACE reads with MiXCR anew, one entry per CDR3 protein. The table lists around 320,000 distinct CDR3 sequences, 8.5% to 10% of them singletons. The source is a man younger than 35 who received the YFV17D yellow fever vaccine. This specimen consisted of CD4+ T cells sorted from PBMCs, obtained 5 days after the yellow fever booster vaccination.

This chain's CDR3 is CASSQGGRTGAITQYF. In DNA, the CDR3 is TGTGCCAGCAGTCAGGGGGGTAGGACAGGGGCTATTACGCAGTATTTT. The chain has TRBV27 and TRBJ2-3, with 9 bases identical to TRBD1. Germline CDR1 is MNHEY and CDR2 is SMNVEV (reference sequence). This CDR3 comprises 16 residues. V gave up 5 bases and J gave up 8 bases; unmatched junction bases: 14.